The 3 T cell receptor beta chains below come from one sample, sequenced in a study of T cell repertoires in cytomegalovirus infection. For these TCRs, the target antigens are not known. TCRdb ran MiXCR on the reads and lists one entry per CDR3 protein. The table shows some 940,000 distinct CDR3 sequences, with approximately 32% occurring only once. The sequencing here drew on cultured CD8+ T cells from PBMCs, taken from culture after CMV antigen stimulation. These receptors were obtained from a human donor in good health (CMV status not recorded). Some clones in this sample may be carry-over from other donors' samples.

V gene TRBV9 combines with J gene TRBJ1-1; D gene uncertain. Trimming took off 4 bases at V and 1 base at J, with 11 bases between the two ends. CDR1 and CDR2 (germline): SGDLS, YYNGEE. The CDR3 spans 14 residues. The CDR3 reads CASSPPVGNTEAFF. The DNA for the CDR3 is TGTGCCAGCAGCCCGCCAGTGGGGAACACTGAAGCTTTCTTT.

This clonotype showed up just a few times. This chain links TRBV4-3 with TRBJ1-2, with D hard to call. With 1 base removed from V and 3 bases from J, the gap between germline ends came to 12 bases. From germline, CDR1 is LGHNA and CDR2 YSLEER. The CDR3 runs to 15 residues. The CDR3, as DNA: TGCGCCAGCAGCCAAGGGAGTGCGGGGTACTATGGCTACACCTTC. Protein: CASSQGSAGYYGYTF.

The V and J genes are TRBV6-5 and TRBJ1-1, with 8 bases that match TRBD1. From germline, CDR1 is MNHEY and CDR2 SVGAGI. The CDR3 runs to 17 residues. V lost 0 bases, J lost 1 base, and 7 bases stayed unmatched. CDR3 loop: CASSYSPGTGPNTEAFF. The CDR3 DNA sequence: TGTGCCAGCAGTTACTCCCCCGGGACAGGTCCGAACACTGAAGCTTTCTTT.